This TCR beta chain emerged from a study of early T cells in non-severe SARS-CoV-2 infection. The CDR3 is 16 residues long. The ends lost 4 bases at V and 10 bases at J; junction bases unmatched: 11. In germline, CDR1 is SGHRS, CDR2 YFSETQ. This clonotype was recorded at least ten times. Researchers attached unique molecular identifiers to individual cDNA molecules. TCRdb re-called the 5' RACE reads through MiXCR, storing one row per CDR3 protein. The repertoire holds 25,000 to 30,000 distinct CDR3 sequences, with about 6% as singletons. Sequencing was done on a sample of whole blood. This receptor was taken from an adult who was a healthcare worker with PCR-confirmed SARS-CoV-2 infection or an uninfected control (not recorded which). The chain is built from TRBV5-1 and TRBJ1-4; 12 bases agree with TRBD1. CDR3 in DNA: TGCGCCAGCAGCGCGGGGACAGGGGGCGCCCCGGGAAAACTGTTTTTT. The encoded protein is CASSAGTGGAPGKLFF.